The T cell receptor (beta chain) described here comes from a study of OX40 agonist ivuxolimab in advanced cancers. The V and J ends lost 3 bases and 4 bases, in that order; junction bases with no gene match: 6. Per the germline V gene, CDR1 is SGDLS and CDR2 is YYNGEE. This CDR3 spans 15 amino acids. Libraries were prepared by immunoSEQ multiplex PCR; TCRdb keeps only in-frame clonotypes and omits some of them. Of more than 75,000 clones in the sample, around four fifths are singletons; the top ten hold 5.5% to 8.5%. The chain recombines TRBV9 with TRBJ1-4; the match to TRBD1 covers 7 bases. This sample comprised CD4+ or CD8+ T cells sorted from blood, obtained in a trial of the OX40 agonist ivuxolimab. The TCR comes from an adult with an advanced solid tumor such as melanoma, head and neck, liver or kidney cancer. The chain's CDR3 is CASSATGAHNEKLFF. As DNA, the CDR3 is TGTGCCAGCAGCGCAACAGGGGCCCATAATGAAAAACTGTTTTTT.